Listed below are T cell receptor beta chains from one sample, sequenced in a study of graft-versus-host responses after intestinal transplantation. Generated by immunoSEQ multiplex PCR, the TCRdb table keeps only in-frame clones and is missing some. The sample lists 84,000 or so clones; around nine tenths were seen once. Their specific antigens are unknown. The material sequenced was unstimulated CD4+ T cells sorted from spleen or lymph node cells, taken before intestinal transplant. All receptors come from a human donor who received an intestinal transplant. Both conserved end residues are part of each CDR3. The D gene is left open where the match is weak. Rows may omit the clone size; those that give it use once, few, many or a size class.

V	length	size	D	J	CDR3	DNA
TRBV25-1	16	-	-	TRBJ2-5	CASSEGGWVPQETQYF	TGTGCCAGCAGTGAGGGGGGCTGGGTGCCCCAAGAGACCCAGTACTTC
TRBV29-1	13	-	-	TRBJ1-5	CSVEGGGNQPQHF	TGCAGCGTTGAAGGCGGGGGCAATCAGCCCCAGCATTTT
TRBV28	15	-	TRBD2	TRBJ2-7	CASSFSGRKNYEQYF	TGTGCCAGCAGTTTCAGCGGGAGGAAGAACTACGAGCAGTACTTC
TRBV6-6	13	-	TRBD1	TRBJ1-2	CASRGRDRDGYTF	TGTGCCAGCAGGGGGCGGGACAGGGATGGCTACACCTTC
TRBV2	14	-	TRBD2	TRBJ2-5	CASRQRERQETQYF	TGTGCCAGCAGACAGCGGGAAAGGCAAGAGACCCAGTACTTC
TRBV28	17	-	TRBD1	TRBJ2-4	CASSSPGQGAIKNIQYF	TGTGCCAGCAGTTCTCCGGGACAGGGCGCTATCAAAAACATTCAGTACTTC
TRBV23-1	16	-	TRBD1	TRBJ2-5	CASRQQGATWKETQYF	TGCGCCAGCAGGCAACAGGGGGCGACTTGGAAAGAGACCCAGTACTTC
TRBV5-1	15	-	TRBD1	TRBJ1-5	CASSWTGVSNQPQHF	TGCGCCAGCAGTTGGACAGGGGTTAGCAATCAGCCCCAGCATTTT
TRBV7-2	14	-	TRBD1	TRBJ2-7	CASSLRDRSYEQYF	TGTGCCAGCAGCTTAAGGGACAGGTCCTACGAGCAGTACTTC
TRBV18	14	-	-	TRBJ2-5	CASSPSRIQETQYF	TGTGCCAGCTCACCGTCCCGGATACAAGAGACCCAGTACTTC
TRBV19	15	-	TRBD2	TRBJ2-5	CTQRGGPTGEETQYF	TGTACCCAACGCGGGGGGCCTACCGGGGAAGAGACCCAGTACTTC
TRBV28	13	once	-	TRBJ1-2	CASTIFGGSGYTF	TGTGCCAGCACCATCTTTGGAGGGAGTGGCTACACCTTC
TRBV12-5	17	-	-	TRBJ2-1	CASGIGLTSFSYNEQFF	TGTGCTAGTGGTATAGGGTTAACTAGCTTTTCCTACAATGAGCAGTTCTTC
TRBV28	15	-	-	TRBJ2-7	CASSRAGSLSYEQYF	TGTGCCAGCAGCCGAGCCGGGTCGCTCTCCTACGAGCAGTACTTC
TRBV9	17	-	TRBD2	TRBJ2-3	CASSAYITSGSPDTQYF	TGTGCCAGCAGCGCCTACATAACTAGCGGGAGTCCAGATACGCAGTATTTT
TRBV4-1	17	-	-	TRBJ2-3	CASSQDRAGSSTDTQYF	TGCGCCAGCAGCCAAGATCGGGCGGGGTCTAGCACAGATACGCAGTATTTT
TRBV6-1	17	-	TRBD1	TRBJ1-3	CASSVLFGQGAGNTIYF	TGTGCCAGCAGTGTCCTCTTTGGACAGGGGGCAGGAAACACCATATATTTT
TRBV7-2	14	medium-sized	-	TRBJ1-3	CASSFSGTGNTIYF	TGTGCCAGCAGCTTTTCCGGGACTGGAAACACCATATATTTT
TRBV2	12	-	-	TRBJ2-2	CASTLNTGELFF	TGTGCCAGTACATTGAACACCGGGGAGCTGTTTTTT
TRBV5-1	11	-	-	TRBJ1-1	CASSLGTEAFF	TGCGCCAGCAGCCTGGGGACGGAAGCTTTCTTT
TRBV5-1	16	-	TRBD1	TRBJ1-6	CASSLPGTENNSPLHF	TGCGCCAGCAGCTTGCCAGGGACAGAGAATAATTCACCCCTCCACTTT
TRBV7-2	15	-	TRBD2	TRBJ2-7	CASSLVSGIVYEQYF	TGTGCCAGCAGCTTAGTGAGCGGGATTGTGTACGAGCAGTACTTC
TRBV10-2	12	-	-	TRBJ1-1	CASTKLNTEAFF	TGCGCCAGCACCAAACTGAACACTGAAGCTTTCTTT
TRBV28	20	-	-	TRBJ2-1	CASSQARDLWDPSSYNEQFF	TGTGCCAGCAGTCAGGCACGGGACCTATGGGATCCTAGCTCCTACAATGAGCAGTTCTTC
TRBV2	16	-	TRBD1	TRBJ2-7	CASSEGRTGGNYEQYF	TGTGCCAGCAGTGAAGGTAGGACAGGGGGCAACTACGAGCAGTACTTC
TRBV19	14	few	-	TRBJ1-3	CASSPGASGNTIYF	TGTGCCAGTAGTCCAGGGGCCAGTGGAAACACCATATATTTT
TRBV4-1	13	-	-	TRBJ1-1	CASSQDGGDVAFF	TGTGCCAGCAGCCAAGATGGGGGGGATGTAGCTTTCTTT
TRBV5-1	16	-	TRBD2	TRBJ2-3	CASSPGLAEFTDTQYF	TGCGCCAGCAGCCCCGGACTAGCGGAGTTCACAGATACGCAGTATTTT
TRBV19	16	-	TRBD2	TRBJ2-1	CASSMTASGSHNEQFF	TGTGCCAGTAGTATGACGGCTAGCGGGAGCCACAATGAGCAGTTCTTC